The 16 T cell receptor beta chains in this list originate from one sample, sequenced in a study of identical twins (dated by TCRdb to 2016 to 2017). Library generation was performed with 5' RACE. TCRdb records Illumina HiSeq 2000 as the sequencer. TCRdb reprocessed the public reads (quality trimming at Q25 with fastp, clone calling with MiXCR) and kept in-frame beta chains. CDR3 protein duplicates are merged, each entry listing the most common genes and DNA. The sample table holds 1.5 million to 2 million distinct CDR3 sequences, of which less than 35% were seen once. 0.25% to 0.3% of the sample comes from the top ten. Sequencing was carried out using cord blood. The receptor source for this set is a newborn girl in good health.

The V and J genes are TRBV6-5 and TRBJ1-1; weak D call: TRBD1 (6 bases). CDR1 is MNHEY, CDR2 SVGAGI, per germline. This CDR3 has 13 residues. V was shortened by 7 bases and J by 8 bases, with 17 bases between the two germline ends. The CDR3 sequence: CASNFEGRGEAFF. The CDR3 region has the DNA TGTGCCAGCAACTTTGAGGGAAGGGGGGAAGCTTTCTTT.

Comments on this clonotype: A much larger clone sits a single nucleotide away, making a read error possible. The rearrangement links TRBV10-3 to TRBJ2-4; no definite D call. CDR3 length: 15 amino acids. Germline V gene lookup returns CDR1 ENHRY and CDR2 SYGVKD. V shed 4 bases and J shed 13 bases, with 23 bases lying between them. The chain's CDR3 is CAISVGQRIYNEQYF. The CDR3 DNA is TGTGCCATCAGTGTAGGGCAGAGGATATACAATGAGCAGTACTTC.

This clonotype was seen a few times. V and J are TRBV7-8 and TRBJ2-4; unclear D gene. Gene TRBJ2-7 matches the end of the DNA better, so the J call may be wrong. Germline assignment: CDR1 SGHVS and CDR2 FQNEAQ. The CDR3 loop spans 17 amino acids. This CDR3 reads CASTLSAAPLSGHEQYF. The DNA for the CDR3 is TGTGCCAGCACCCTCAGCGCGGCGCCTTTGAGTGGCCACGAGCAGTACTTC.

The gene calls are TRBV25-1 and TRBJ1-4; D unclear. Germline V gives CDR1 MGHDK, CDR2 SYGVNS. There are 16 residues in the CDR3. V was pared by 2 bases and J by 2 bases, with 12 bases between. The CDR3 DNA sequence: TGTGCCAGCAGTGAACTGGACTCGGCGACTAATGAAAAACTGTTTTTT. Amino acids: CASSELDSATNEKLFF.

The J gene is TRBJ2-1, the V gene TRBV7-9; possible D gene TRBD2, 6 bases. CDR3 length equals 15 residues. The V gene lost 4 bases and the J gene lost 7 bases, with 17 bases spanning the gap. From germline, CDR1 is SEHNR and CDR2 FQNEAQ (reference sequence). The CDR3 DNA reads TGTGCCAGCAGCTCGAACCGGGGACGGGGGAATGAGCAGTTCTTC. As protein: CASSSNRGRGNEQFF. The full variable domain, its missing parts supplied by reference TRBV7-9 and TRBJ2-1, is DTGVSQNPRHKITKRGQNVTFRCDPISEHNRLYWYRQTLGQGPEFLTYFQNEAQLEKSRLLSDRFSAERPKGSFSTLEIQRTEQGDSAMYLCASSSNRGRGNEQFFGPGTRLTVL.

The chain joins TRBV28 to TRBJ2-3, with D perhaps matching TRBD2 (6 bases). Deletions cut 3 bases from V and 4 bases from J, with 17 bases between. The CDR3 sequence is 16 residues long. Germline CDR1 and CDR2: MDHEN and SYDVKM. CDR3 bases: TGTGCCAGCAGTTTGGACGGGAGCCCCAGGGCAGATACGCAGTATTTT. Protein sequence: CASSLDGSPRADTQYF.

This chain links TRBV9 with TRBJ2-1; 10 bases agree with TRBD2. The CDR3 consists of 14 residues. Trimming removed 6 bases from V and 9 bases from J; junction bases left unmatched: 9. Per germline, CDR1 SGDLS and CDR2 YYNGEE. Here the CDR3 reads CASTRPAGGTEQFF. In DNA, the CDR3 is TGTGCCAGCACTCGACCAGCGGGAGGGACTGAGCAGTTCTTC.

The table lists this clonotype with a few counts. This chain links TRBV21-1 with TRBJ2-7; the D segment call TRBD1 is taken from the table without a DNA check. TRBV21-1 is a listed pseudogene. This CDR3 is built from 14 residues. The CDR3 protein is CASSPTGEGFEQYF. CDR3 in DNA: TGTGCCAGCAGCCCTACAGGGGAGGGGTTCGAGCAGTACTTC.

This clonotype was seen a handful of times. The chain employs TRBV20-1 and TRBJ1-2; 10 bases are a match to TRBD1. V was pared by 6 bases and J by 4 bases, with 11 bases of the junction left unmatched. CDR3 length: 15 amino acids. The germline CDR1 and CDR2 sequences are DFQATT and SNEGSKA (reference sequence). The CDR3 DNA reads TGCAGTGCCCGGCCGGGACAGGGGATCCCCTATGGCTACACCTTC. It encodes CSARPGQGIPYGYTF.

The V call is TRBV20-1, the J call TRBJ2-7; 11 bases line up with TRBD2. This CDR3 comprises 14 residues. With V trimmed by 6 bases and J by 0 bases, 4 bases remained unmatched. Germline CDR1 is DFQATT and CDR2 is SNEGSKA (reference sequence). DNA for the CDR3: TGCAGTGCCTCTAGCGGGAGGAACTCCTACGAGCAGTACTTC. Protein product: CSASSGRNSYEQYF.

The sample holds a few counts of this clonotype. V gene TRBV2 combines with J gene TRBJ2-3; possibly TRBD2 for D (5 bases). CDR3 size: 14 residues. Germline CDR1 is SNHLY and CDR2 is FYNNEI. The germline V and J ends were trimmed by 7 bases and 3 bases, with 14 bases remaining between them. In DNA, the CDR3 is TGTGCCAGCACCGATCTAGCTAGGACAGATACGCAGTATTTT. Translated, it gives CASTDLARTDTQYF.

On this clonotype itself: Sequence at one end of the junction differs from germline and may be a read error. The chain combines TRBV28 with TRBJ1-5; D unclear. The CDR3 covers 15 residues. Looked up from germline, CDR1 is MDHEN and CDR2 is SYDVKM. Written as DNA, the CDR3 is TGTGCCAGCGGTTTACGGGGTGGTAGCAATCAGCCCCAGCATTTT. The encoded protein is CASGLRGGSNQPQHF.

This clonotype was found a few times. The rearrangement uses TRBV14 and TRBJ2-1, with 10 bases aligning to TRBD2. V lost 0 bases to trimming and J lost 8 bases; unmatched junction nucleotides: 4. Germline loops: CDR1 SGHDN, CDR2 FVKESK. The CDR3 runs to 15 residues. The CDR3 loop is CASSQDPLAGYEQFF. DNA for the CDR3: TGTGCCAGCAGCCAAGACCCACTAGCGGGATATGAGCAGTTCTTC.

The genes are TRBV27 and TRBJ1-1, with a weak D call TRBD1 (5 bases). Germline values: CDR1 MNHEY, CDR2 SMNVEV (reference sequence). The V end was cut by 6 bases, the J end by 5 bases, with 13 bases between. This CDR3 has 13 residues. CDR3 coding DNA: TGTGCCAGCAGCAGATTGGAGGGGACTGAAGCTTTCTTT. Its protein is CASSRLEGTEAFF.

This rearrangement joins TRBV2 to TRBJ2-2, with 8 bases lining up with TRBD1. The CDR3 is made up of 13 amino acids. V trimming: 9 bases; J trimming: 7 bases; junction bases outside the gene matches: 7. Germline loops: CDR1 SNHLY, CDR2 FYNNEI. CDR3 sequence reads: CARKRTGYGELFF. The CDR3 bases are TGTGCCAGAAAAAGGACAGGGTACGGGGAGCTGTTTTTT.

The chain uses TRBV6-6 and TRBJ2-3, with 9 bases lining up with TRBD2. V lost 0 bases to trimming and J lost 8 bases; unmatched junction nucleotides: 6. The CDR3 spans 15 residues. Germline V gene lookup returns CDR1 MNHNY and CDR2 SVGAGI (reference sequence). The CDR3 bases are TGTGCCAGCAGTTACTCGACAGCGGGAGGAGGTACGCAGTATTTT. Translation gives CASSYSTAGGGTQYF.